This entry lists 26 T cell receptor beta chains sequenced from one sample in a study of shared clonotypes between healthy human individuals. The naive CD8 subset, CD45RO-negative cells positively selected for CCR7, excluded terminally differentiated effector memory CD45RA+ cells. The assay was immunoSEQ multiplex PCR, and TCRdb's table has in-frame clones only and misses some. This table holds roughly 2,000,000 clones, just under 95% found once. Material: naive CD8+ T cells from PBMCs. Receptors originate from a man aged 18 to 29 in good health. Some clones in this sample may be carry-over from other donors' samples.

J is TRBJ1-3 and V is TRBV4-1; D unresolved. CDR1 and CDR2 (germline): MGHRA, YSYEKL. This CDR3 is 15 amino acids long. The V end was cut by 0 bases, the J end by 0 bases, with 6 bases between. The CDR3 here is CASSQEGFSGNTIYF. CDR3 DNA sequence: TGCGCCAGCAGCCAAGAGGGTTTCTCTGGAAACACCATATATTTT.

The chain carries TRBV7-9 and TRBJ2-1; weak D call: TRBD2 (5 bases). This CDR3 region has 14 residues. V dropped 5 bases and J dropped 4 bases, with 12 bases sitting between them. Germline assignment: CDR1 SEHNR and CDR2 FQNEAQ (reference sequence). Here the CDR3 reads CASSPPGGYNEQFF. In DNA form, the CDR3 reads TGTGCCAGCAGCCCTCCCGGCGGGTACAATGAGCAGTTCTTC.

The sample holds a few counts of this clone. V usage is TRBV7-8 and J usage is TRBJ1-1; D ambiguous. This CDR3 is built from 16 residues. The ends were cut back, 1 base at V and 1 base at J, with 13 bases in the middle. Germline loops: CDR1 SGHVS, CDR2 FQNEAQ. This chain's CDR3 is CASSLGGGRANTEAFF. The CDR3 region has the DNA TGTGCCAGCAGCTTAGGGGGAGGGAGGGCGAACACTGAAGCTTTCTTT.

The chain couples TRBV5-1 to TRBJ1-2, with TRBD1 as a possible D gene (6 bases). Germline V CDR1 and CDR2: SGHRS, YFSETQ. V was pared by 2 bases and J by 7 bases, with 15 bases between. CDR3 length: 14 amino acids. The DNA for the CDR3 is TGCGCCAGCAGCTTATCCCGGGACATATCTGGCTACACCTTC. Protein sequence: CASSLSRDISGYTF.

Turning to this clone: Distinct nucleotide sequences in the sample also encode this CDR3. V usage is TRBV9 and J usage is TRBJ2-7; 7 nucleotides match TRBD1. The CDR3 is 14 residues long. The germline V gene encodes CDR1 SGDLS and CDR2 YYNGEE. V was clipped by 0 bases and J by 4 bases; unmatched bases: 4. The CDR3 DNA reads as TGTGCCAGCAGCGTAGGGGACAGACCATACGAGCAGTACTTC. Residues: CASSVGDRPYEQYF.

This CDR3 reads CASNVGTDTQYF. As DNA, the CDR3 is TGTGCCAGCAATGTTGGGACAGATACGCAGTATTTT. V is TRBV13 and J is TRBJ2-3; D not resolved. Trimming removed 7 bases at V and 3 bases at J, with 8 bases between. The CDR3 loop spans 12 amino acids. The germline CDR1 and CDR2 sequences are PRHDT and FYEKMQ (reference sequence). Supplemented by reference TRBV13 and TRBJ2-3, the full variable domain reads AAGVIQSPRHLIKEKRETATLKCYPIPRHDTVYWYQQGPGQDPQFLISFYEKMQSDKGSIPDRFSAQQFSDYHSELNMSSLELGDSALYFCASNVGTDTQYFGPGTRLTVL.

CDR3 bases: TGTGCCAGCAGTTTATGGACCTCCGGGAGGGGGGAAGCTTTCTTT. Protein: CASSLWTSGRGEAFF. The rearrangement uses TRBV27 and TRBJ1-1, with D tentatively TRBD1 (6 bases). The CDR3 covers 15 residues. In germline, CDR1 is MNHEY, CDR2 SMNVEV (reference sequence). Trimming removed 1 base at V and 8 bases at J, with 17 bases between.

The chain has TRBV6-1 and TRBJ2-7; 7 bases agree with TRBD1. CDR1 and CDR2 from the germline V gene are MNHNS and SASEGT. The CDR3 totals 14 residues. The junction had 13 bases not matched to a gene; V was cut back by 7 bases and J by 7 bases. This CDR3 is CASKLTGWGLEQYF. The CDR3 DNA reads TGTGCCAGCAAATTGACAGGGTGGGGCTTGGAGCAGTACTTC.

The chain employs TRBV6-6 and TRBJ1-2; D ambiguous. Between the trimmed V and J ends, which lost 7 bases and 7 bases, there was a span of 22 bases. This CDR3 has 15 amino acids. Germline CDR1 is MNHNY and CDR2 is SVGAGI (reference sequence). The CDR3 nucleotides read TGTGCCAGCAAGGTCCGGGCCACCCCCATCCCTGGCTACACCTTC. Its protein is CASKVRATPIPGYTF.

This clone was recorded a few times. At the DNA level, this CDR3 is encoded by other sequences in the same sample as well. The V gene is TRBV7-6, the J gene TRBJ2-7; the D gene could be TRBD1 or TRBD2 (6 bases each). Germline V gene lookup returns CDR1 SGHVS and CDR2 FNYEAQ. This CDR3 region has 15 residues. The ends were cut back, 1 base at V and 0 bases at J, with 10 bases in the middle. The CDR3 DNA reads as TGTGCCAGCAGCTTAGGAGGGGGAGGCTCCTACGAGCAGTACTTC. Translation: CASSLGGGGSYEQYF. Combining the CDR3 with reference TRBV7-6 and TRBJ2-7 gives the whole variable domain GAGVSQSPRYKVTKRGQDVALRCDPISGHVSLYWYRQALGQGPEFLTYFNYEAQQDKSGLPNDRFSAERPEGSISTLTIQRTEQRDSAMYRCASSLGGGGSYEQYFGPGTRLTVT.

The V gene is TRBV29-1, the J gene TRBJ2-7, with 7 nucleotides matching TRBD2. The CDR3 has 14 residues. Germline loops: CDR1 SQVTM, CDR2 ANQGSEA. V shed 6 bases, J shed 2 bases, and the junction held 10 bases outside the gene matches. The CDR3 coding sequence is TGCAGCGTCCCCCGTCCCGGGACTACCTACGAGCAGTACTTC. It translates to CSVPRPGTTYEQYF.

The chain couples TRBV28 to TRBJ2-5; 10 positions match TRBD1. CDR3 length: 15 amino acids. Trimming at V came to 5 bases and at J to 5 bases, leaving 8 bases not matched to a gene. CDR1 and CDR2 from the germline V gene are MDHEN and SYDVKM. CDR3 amino acids: CASSTKDRGDETQYF. The DNA of the CDR3 is TGTGCCAGCAGTACCAAGGACAGGGGGGACGAGACCCAGTACTTC.

This rearrangement joins TRBV4-1 to TRBJ1-2; D may be TRBD1 (5 bases). The CDR3 is made up of 14 amino acids. Germline lookup yields CDR1 MGHRA and CDR2 YSYEKL. V was trimmed by 5 bases and J by 6 bases, leaving 16 bases between them. The CDR3 spells CASSAVGGSNGYTF. CDR3 DNA: TGCGCCAGCAGCGCGGTGGGGGGAAGCAATGGCTACACCTTC.

V gene TRBV5-4 combines with J gene TRBJ2-7, with TRBD1 as a possible D gene (6 bases). Germline CDR1 reads SGHNT; CDR2 reads YYREEE (reference sequence). This CDR3 is 15 amino acids long. The germline V and J ends were trimmed by 3 bases and 4 bases, with 17 bases remaining between them. CDR3 loop: CASSSQGRPPYEQYF. The CDR3 coding sequence is TGTGCCAGCAGCTCACAGGGACGGCCACCATACGAGCAGTACTTC.

The chain is built from TRBV15 and TRBJ1-5; D is possibly TRBD1 (6 bases). The CDR3 is 15 amino acids. Germline CDR1 is LNHNV and CDR2 is YYDKDF (reference sequence). The V end lost 7 bases, the J end lost 0 bases, and 13 bases lay between the germline ends. This chain's CDR3 is CATTTSQGSNQPQHF. The CDR3 region has the DNA TGTGCCACCACTACCTCACAGGGTAGCAATCAGCCCCAGCATTTT.

The rearrangement joins TRBV6-5 to TRBJ1-1; 10 bases fit TRBD1. V was pared by 6 bases and J by 3 bases, with 7 bases of the junction left unmatched. CDR1 and CDR2 from the germline V gene are MNHEY and SVGAGI. The length of the CDR3 is 15 residues. The CDR3 loop reads CASSTGTGVYTEAFF. DNA for the CDR3: TGTGCCAGCAGCACCGGGACAGGGGTTTACACTGAAGCTTTCTTT.

On this clone: At the DNA level, this CDR3 is encoded by other sequences in the same sample as well. The chain recombines TRBV6-6 with TRBJ2-7, with a possible D match to TRBD2 (6 bases). There are 11 residues in the CDR3. CDR1 and CDR2 (germline): MNHNY, SVGAGI (reference sequence). V gave up 8 bases and J gave up 6 bases, with 11 bases separating them. CDR3 residues: CASGPGGEQYF. The CDR3 nucleotides are TGTGCCAGCGGGCCCGGGGGCGAGCAGTACTTC.

This rearrangement joins TRBV10-3 to TRBJ1-3; the D gene is possibly TRBD1 (6 bases). CDR1 is ENHRY, CDR2 SYGVKD, per germline. The CDR3 sequence is 16 residues long. The V end was cut by 7 bases, the J end by 0 bases, with 16 bases between. CDR3 DNA: TGTGCCATCACCGCGGGACACCTATCCTCTGGAAACACCATATATTTT. Encoded protein: CAITAGHLSSGNTIYF.

The rearrangement uses TRBV28 and TRBJ2-5; D unresolved. The V end was cut by 2 bases, the J end by 5 bases, with 9 bases between. Germline values: CDR1 MDHEN, CDR2 SYDVKM. The CDR3 contains 13 residues. Written as DNA, the CDR3 is TGTGCCAGCAGTTTAGTCCCTTTGGAGACCCAGTACTTC. This codes for CASSLVPLETQYF.

This clone is a singleton in its sample. The chain combines TRBV14 with TRBJ1-1, with a possible D match to TRBD1 (5 bases). The CDR3 consists of 15 residues. CDR1 and CDR2 from the germline V gene are SGHDN and FVKESK. V lost 4 bases, J lost 0 bases, and 12 bases lay in between. Written as DNA, the CDR3 is TGTGCCAGCAGCCTTTTCGGGGCAATGAACACTGAAGCTTTCTTT. Translated: CASSLFGAMNTEAFF.

The gene calls are TRBV29-1 and TRBJ1-4, with D possibly TRBD1 on 5 matching bases. The CDR3 runs 17 residues. The V end was cut by 5 bases, the J end by 6 bases, with 25 bases between. Germline assignment: CDR1 SQVTM and CDR2 ANQGSEA. The CDR3 DNA reads as TGCAGCGTTCTCGGGGGGGTCAAGTCCCACCGGGATGAAAAACTGTTTTTT. This translates into CSVLGGVKSHRDEKLFF.

The genes are TRBV7-7 and TRBJ2-3; D uncertain. The CDR3 runs to 15 residues. Germline V gene lookup returns CDR1 SSHAT and CDR2 FNYEAQ (reference sequence). Trimming stripped 8 bases from V and 4 bases from J, with 19 bases between. The CDR3 region has the DNA TGTGCCAGCCCATCAACGAGGAATCGGGCAGATACGCAGTATTTT. Translated: CASPSTRNRADTQYF.

This chain links TRBV28 with TRBJ1-2; no clear D gene. In germline, CDR1 is MDHEN, CDR2 SYDVKM. Trimming stripped 3 bases from V and 1 base from J, with 9 bases between. The CDR3 spans 14 residues. CDR3 nucleotides: TGTGCCAGCAGTTTCGTCCCACTTAACTATGGCTACACCTTC. Its translation is CASSFVPLNYGYTF.

V usage is TRBV5-4 and J usage is TRBJ2-1; tentatively, D is TRBD2 (6 bases). Germline V gene data show CDR1 as SGHNT and CDR2 as YYREEE (reference sequence). CDR3 length: 15 residues. The V gene lost 4 bases and the J gene lost 2 bases, with 13 bases spanning the gap. In DNA form, the CDR3 reads TGTGCCAGCAGCCCTCTGGCGGGGACCTACAATGAGCAGTTCTTC. Translation gives CASSPLAGTYNEQFF.

The CDR3 here is CASSQGGTAYGYTF. The CDR3 nucleotides read TGCGCCAGCAGCCAAGGCGGGACAGCCTATGGCTACACCTTC. The chain joins TRBV4-1 to TRBJ1-2; 7 bases agree with TRBD1. The trim removed 1 base at V and 4 bases at J, leaving 3 bases unmatched. Germline V gene data show CDR1 as MGHRA and CDR2 as YSYEKL. This CDR3 is built from 14 residues.

V gene TRBV7-9 combines with J gene TRBJ1-5; 8 bases match TRBD1. The CDR3 runs to 19 residues. J was trimmed by 0 bases and V by 3 bases; bases with no gene match: 13. Germline V gene lookup returns CDR1 SEHNR and CDR2 FQNEAQ (reference sequence). The CDR3 coding sequence is TGTGCCAGCAGCTTCACTCCGGGACAGGAGTTGGATAGCAATCAGCCCCAGCATTTT. Translated, it gives CASSFTPGQELDSNQPQHF.